The clone carrying this TCR beta chain appeared a few times. Using MiXCR, TCRdb reanalyzed the PCR reads. The table includes 75,000 to 100,000 clones, roughly 13% detected once. The data originate from a study of metastatic and nonmetastatic thyroid tumors. Nobody among the patients had been given any treatment before thyroid surgery. Per the germline V gene, CDR1 is MDHEN and CDR2 is SYDVKM. Between the trimmed V and J ends, which lost 5 bases and 0 bases, there was a span of 16 bases. The CDR3 contains 16 residues. Sequenced material: blood. The source is a female donor with papillary thyroid cancer or a benign thyroid nodule (not recorded which). Some clones in this sample may be carry-over from other donors' samples. This sequence joins TRBV28 and TRBJ1-1; no firm D call. The CDR3 region is CASSQNSGALNTEAFF. The CDR3 nucleotides read TGTGCCAGCAGTCAAAACAGTGGAGCTCTGAACACTGAAGCTTTCTTT.